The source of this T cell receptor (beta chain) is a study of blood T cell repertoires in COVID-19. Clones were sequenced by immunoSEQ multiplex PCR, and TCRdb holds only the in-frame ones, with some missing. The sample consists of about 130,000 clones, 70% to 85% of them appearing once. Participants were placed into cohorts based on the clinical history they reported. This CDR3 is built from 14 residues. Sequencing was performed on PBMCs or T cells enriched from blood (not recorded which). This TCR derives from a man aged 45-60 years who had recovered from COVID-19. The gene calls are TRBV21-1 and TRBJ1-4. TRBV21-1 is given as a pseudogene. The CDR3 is CATLKGLSNEKLFF. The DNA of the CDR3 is TGTGCCACTCTTAAGGGACTATCTAATGAAAAACTGTTTTTT.